These 5 T cell receptor beta chains were all obtained from the same sample, sequenced in a study of immune heterogeneity within non-small cell lung tumors. With approximately 600 ng used per sample, the template was genomic DNA from bulk tumor. Multiple biopsies spaced far apart were taken from each primary tumor during surgery. The cohort was untreated, with newly diagnosed non-small cell lung cancer undergoing curative surgery. Amplification of the TCR beta CDR3 was achieved through multiplex PCR with 32 V and 13 J primers. Using its own MiXCR run on the multiplex PCR reads, TCRdb lists one record per CDR3 protein. The table shows roughly 2,000 distinct CDR3 sequences, with roughly a third occurring only once. Sequenced input: lung tumor tissue. The receptors derive from a man aged 70-80 years with non-small cell lung cancer.

V and J are TRBV20-1 and TRBJ1-1, with D unresolved. Trimming left V 6 bases short and J 0 bases short, with 14 bases between. The CDR3 runs 14 residues. Germline CDR1 DFQATT, CDR2 SNEGSKA (reference sequence). The CDR3 coding sequence is TGCAGTGCCAACAGCTACGGGGTGAACACTGAAGCTTTCTTT. Amino acids: CSANSYGVNTEAFF.

This clonotype has more than one count but fewer than ten. The rearrangement joins TRBV11-2 to TRBJ2-2; D unclear. V was pared by 2 bases and J by 6 bases, with 10 bases between. This CDR3 contains 14 residues. Germline assignment: CDR1 SGHAT and CDR2 FQNNGV. CDR3 sequence (DNA): TGTGCCAGCAGCTTACCCTCCGCTGCCGGGGAGCTGTTTTTT. Its protein product is CASSLPSAAGELFF.

Sample share makes this clonotype large. The chain links TRBV7-8 to TRBJ1-4, with D perhaps matching TRBD1 (6 bases). The V and J ends lost 1 base and 6 bases respectively, with 12 bases between them. Looked up from germline, CDR1 is SGHVS and CDR2 is FQNEAQ. The CDR3 is 15 amino acids. The CDR3 loop reads CASSLGGGVYEKLFF. The CDR3 coding sequence is TGTGCCAGCAGCTTAGGCGGGGGCGTATATGAAAAACTGTTTTTT.

Only a few counts were recorded for this clonotype. The rearrangement joins TRBV28 to TRBJ2-4, with 14 bases that match TRBD2. V lost 4 bases, J lost 5 bases, and 7 bases stayed unmatched. Germline V lookup: CDR1 MDHEN, CDR2 SYDVKM. CDR3 size: 17 residues. The CDR3 DNA follows: TGTGCCAGCAGTTCCGTGACTAGCGGGAGGGGGCAAAACATTCAGTACTTC. It codes for CASSSVTSGRGQNIQYF.

This clonotype is termed medium-sized. V usage is TRBV18 and J usage is TRBJ2-7, with D unresolved. Trimming removed 2 bases at V and 4 bases at J, with 15 bases between. This CDR3 spans 15 amino acids. Germline CDR1 KGHSH, CDR2 LQKENI. The CDR3 here is CASSPGLAAIYEQYF. For the CDR3, the DNA is TGTGCCAGCTCACCAGGCCTCGCGGCGATATACGAGCAGTACTTC.